The 12 T cell receptor beta chains in this list originate from one sample, sequenced in a study of shared clonotypes between healthy human individuals. TCRdb's copy holds only in-frame clones and misses some; the assay was immunoSEQ multiplex PCR. Of 2,100,000 or so clones listed, approximately 96% are singletons. Sequencing used naive CD4+ T cells sorted from blood. The subset is: CD45RA+ positively selected. These receptors came from a man younger than 30 in good health.

CDR3 sequence: CASSFSQNTDTQYF. The DNA of the CDR3 is TGCGCCAGCAGCTTTTCACAGAACACAGATACGCAGTATTTT. The chain uses TRBV5-1 and TRBJ2-3; no firm D call. Per germline, CDR1 SGHRS and CDR2 YFSETQ. V dropped 2 bases and J dropped 2 bases, with 9 bases sitting between them. The CDR3 length is 14 residues.

The CDR3 DNA is TGTGCCAGCAGCTTTGGCGAGGGGAACACTGAAGCTTTCTTT. Protein sequence: CASSFGEGNTEAFF. The chain couples TRBV11-2 to TRBJ1-1; the D is unclear. The CDR3 is 14 residues long. Trimming removed 3 bases from V and 1 base from J, with 9 bases in between. Per the germline V gene, CDR1 is SGHAT and CDR2 is FQNNGV.

The chain joins TRBV12-5 to TRBJ2-2; 10 nucleotides line up with TRBD2. The V segment lost 0 bases and the J segment 4 bases; nucleotides outside the gene matches: 2. Germline assignment: CDR1 LGHNT and CDR2 FRNRAP. The CDR3 consists of 16 residues. The CDR3 spells CASGLVLAGLTGELFF. The CDR3 DNA reads as TGTGCTAGTGGTTTGGTACTAGCGGGACTCACCGGGGAGCTGTTTTTT.

The chain employs TRBV9 and TRBJ1-1; 7 positions match TRBD1. The CDR3 sequence is 15 residues long. With V trimmed by 2 bases and J by 4 bases, 8 bases remained unmatched. Germline V lookup: CDR1 SGDLS, CDR2 YYNGEE. CDR3 sequence (DNA): TGTGCCAGCAGCGTTTCCGAGGGGGCCGTCACTGAAGCTTTCTTT. Translated, it gives CASSVSEGAVTEAFF.

J is TRBJ1-2 and V is TRBV7-9, with D perhaps matching TRBD1 (6 bases). Germline CDR1 is SEHNR and CDR2 is FQNEAQ (reference sequence). The CDR3 is 13 residues long. V dropped 8 bases and J dropped 5 bases, with 15 bases sitting between them. CDR3 bases: TGTGCCAGCCGCCAGGGGTCGGGGTATGGCTACACCTTC. It yields the protein CASRQGSGYGYTF.

This clone was seen more than once but under ten times. This chain uses TRBV2 with TRBJ2-7, with no clear D. The CDR3 loop spans 16 amino acids. Trimming left V 2 bases short and J 4 bases short, with 18 bases between. Germline CDR1 is SNHLY and CDR2 is FYNNEI. The CDR3 bases are TGTGCCAGCAGTGAATCGAGTATAGGGTTAGGGTACGAGCAGTACTTC. This codes for CASSESSIGLGYEQYF.

V usage is TRBV7-6 and J usage is TRBJ2-2; D gene uncertain. This CDR3 is 15 amino acids long. Germline V gives CDR1 SGHVS, CDR2 FNYEAQ. V lost 5 bases and J lost 1, with 11 bases in between. The CDR3 sequence: CASSPLPKNTGELFF. The CDR3 DNA reads TGTGCCAGCAGCCCGCTTCCTAAGAACACCGGGGAGCTGTTTTTT. The full variable domain, completed using reference TRBV7-6 and TRBJ2-2, is GAGVSQSPRYKVTKRGQDVALRCDPISGHVSLYWYRQALGQGPEFLTYFNYEAQQDKSGLPNDRFSAERPEGSISTLTIQRTEQRDSAMYRCASSPLPKNTGELFFGEGSRLTVL.

V gene TRBV9 combines with J gene TRBJ2-1, with 7 bases fitting TRBD2. CDR3 length: 15 amino acids. Trimming cost V 4 bases and J 0 bases; bases outside gene matches: 4. CDR1 and CDR2 (germline): SGDLS, YYNGEE. CDR3 protein: CASSLSGNSYNEQFF. CDR3 in DNA: TGTGCCAGCAGCCTGAGCGGGAACTCCTACAATGAGCAGTTCTTC.

The rearrangement uses TRBV10-3 and TRBJ2-7, with D uncertain. The CDR3 contains 15 residues. Germline V gene data show CDR1 as ENHRY and CDR2 as SYGVKD. The germline V and J ends were trimmed by 0 bases and 2 bases, with 11 bases remaining between them. This CDR3 is CAISESKTTTYEQYF. Written as DNA, the CDR3 is TGTGCCATCAGTGAGTCGAAAACAACCACCTACGAGCAGTACTTC.

The genes are TRBV29-1 and TRBJ2-7; D is ambiguous. This CDR3 comprises 14 residues. V lost 5 bases and J 4 bases, leaving 18 bases between the germline ends. The germline CDR1 and CDR2 sequences are SQVTM and ANQGSEA. In DNA, the CDR3 is TGCAGCGTTTGCCCGGGCCCACCCCCTTACGAGCAGTACTTC. It encodes CSVCPGPPPYEQYF.

The V and J genes are TRBV5-6 and TRBJ1-5; 7 nucleotides align to TRBD1. Germline V gene lookup returns CDR1 SGHDT and CDR2 YYEEEE. The V and J ends lost 3 bases and 0 bases, in that order; junction bases with no gene match: 9. The CDR3 spans 17 residues. The CDR3 sequence: CASSSWGQYYSNQPQHF. CDR3 coding DNA: TGTGCCAGCAGCTCTTGGGGACAGTACTATAGCAATCAGCCCCAGCATTTT.

This chain joins TRBV29-1 and TRBJ2-5; 8 bases are shared with TRBD1. V lost 1 base to trimming and J lost 6 bases; unmatched junction nucleotides: 7. The V gene's germline CDR1 is SQVTM and CDR2 ANQGSEA. The length of the CDR3 is 14 residues. Here the CDR3 DNA reads TGCAGCGTTGAAGTTCAGGGGGCGCAAAAGACCCAGTACTTC. Translation gives CSVEVQGAQKTQYF.